This T cell receptor (beta chain) was recovered during a study of Graves' ophthalmopathy and Graves' hyperthyroidism. This CDR3 spans 15 amino acids. V was trimmed by 0 bases and J by 3 bases, leaving 12 bases between them. Germline V gives CDR1 MGHRA, CDR2 YSYEKL. The study amplified TCR beta CDR3 regions using RNA transcripts. Second-round multiplex PCR followed a first-round RT-PCR using HTBI primers. TCRdb recomputed calls from the multiplex PCR reads with MiXCR, one row per CDR3 protein. The table has a few hundred thousand distinct CDR3 sequences, about a sixth seen once. The source material was peripheral blood. The receptor was derived from an adult woman with stable Graves' hyperthyroidism. The chain employs TRBV4-1 and TRBJ2-7, with a possible D match to TRBD1 (6 bases). In nucleotides, the CDR3 is TGCGCCAGCAGCCAAGACAGGACAGAAGACTACGAGCAGTACTTC. It codes for CASSQDRTEDYEQYF.